This T cell receptor (beta chain) was observed in a study of spatial heterogeneity in lung cancer. Time point meaning: sample taken at primary tumor resection. Untreated early-stage non-small cell lung cancer patients, approximately 79 in total, were the donors. Material for sequencing was whole RNA from tumor, nontumor lung or frozen PBMC, left unsorted. TCRdb re-analysed the 5' RACE reads in MiXCR, keeping a single row per CDR3 protein. Of 35,000 to 45,000 distinct CDR3 sequences detected, about 5.2% appear once; the ten largest clones hold approximately 25%. The CDR3 runs to 17 residues. Germline CDR1 reads WNHNN; CDR2 reads SYGVQD (reference sequence). V trimming: 0 bases; J trimming: 1 base; junction bases outside the gene matches: 5. In this sample, this clonotype turned up a few times.

The sequence was collected from a female donor with early-stage non-small cell lung cancer. The sequences come from PBMCs, collected at surgery. V is TRBV10-1 and J is TRBJ2-3; 9 bases line up with TRBD2. CDR3 protein: CASSESRAGGRTDTQYF. In DNA form, the CDR3 reads TGCGCCAGCAGTGAGTCAAGAGCGGGGGGTCGCACAGATACGCAGTATTTT.